This TCR beta chain emerged from a study of Graves' ophthalmopathy and Graves' hyperthyroidism. Transcripts of RNA were the source for amplifying TCR beta CDR3 regions. RT-PCR with HTBI primers came first, then second-round multiplex PCR. TCRdb analysed the multiplex PCR reads with MiXCR anew, one entry per CDR3 protein. The sample consists of approximately 1.2 million distinct CDR3 sequences, approximately 35% of them appearing once. This sequence originates from an adult man with Graves' hyperthyroidism. Sequenced material: peripheral blood or thyroid tissue (not recorded which).

CDR3 region: CASSPFTAGPTDTQYF. The CDR3 DNA reads TGTGCCAGCAGCCCCTTCACAGCCGGCCCCACAGATACGCAGTATTTT. The V call is TRBV7-6, the J call TRBJ2-3; D call uncertain. The CDR3 spans 16 residues. V lost 5 bases, J lost 2 bases, and 17 bases lay in between. Germline values: CDR1 SGHVS, CDR2 FNYEAQ. The complete variable domain, with remaining parts taken from reference TRBV7-6 and TRBJ2-3, reads GAGVSQSPRYKVTKRGQDVALRCDPISGHVSLYWYRQALGQGPEFLTYFNYEAQQDKSGLPNDRFSAERPEGSISTLTIQRTEQRDSAMYRCASSPFTAGPTDTQYFGPGTRLTVL.